The 21 T cell receptor beta chains reported below all come from one sample, sequenced in a study of identifying expanded T cells in peripheral blood. The data were produced by immunoSEQ multiplex PCR, yet TCRdb's version contains in-frame clones alone and is incomplete. The sample holds 70,000 or so clones, around 90% seen once. The sample comprised blood. These receptors were obtained from a person aged 18 to 75 in good health.

The genes are TRBV19 and TRBJ1-1; D ambiguous. This CDR3 spans 12 amino acids. Trimming took off 1 base at V and 8 bases at J, with 8 bases between the two ends. Germline-derived CDR1 and CDR2 are LNHDA and SQIVND (reference sequence). CDR3 residues: CASSIVTVEAFF. Here the CDR3 DNA reads TGTGCCAGTAGTATAGTGACCGTAGAAGCTTTCTTT.

The chain is built from TRBV6-5 and TRBJ1-2; D is undetermined. CDR1 is MNHEY and CDR2 is SVGAGI in the germline V gene. The ends were cut back, 8 bases at V and 7 bases at J, with 11 bases in the middle. This CDR3 has 11 amino acids. The CDR3 loop is CASWEGGGYTF. DNA for the CDR3: TGTGCCAGCTGGGAGGGCGGTGGCTACACCTTC.

The chain joins TRBV19 to TRBJ2-5; 9 bases map to TRBD2. With 4 bases clipped from V and 5 bases from J, the junction kept 14 bases outside the gene matches. The CDR3 is 17 residues long. Germline V gene sequence: CDR1 LNHDA, CDR2 SQIVND (reference sequence). CDR3: CASSTETSGRWEETQYF. The CDR3 DNA reads TGTGCCAGTAGTACAGAAACAAGCGGGAGGTGGGAGGAGACCCAGTACTTC. The complete variable domain, with remaining parts taken from reference TRBV19 and TRBJ2-5, reads DGGITQSPKYLFRKEGQNVTLSCEQNLNHDAMYWYRQDPGQGLRLIYYSQIVNDFQKGDIAEGYSVSREKKESFPLTVTSAQKNPTAFYLCASSTETSGRWEETQYFGPGTRLLVL.

V usage is TRBV6-1 and J usage is TRBJ1-2, with 7 bases aligning to TRBD1. Germline CDR1 reads MNHNS; CDR2 reads SASEGT. The CDR3 sequence is 14 residues long. Unmatched junction bases numbered 10, after V lost 6 bases and J lost 6 bases. The CDR3 loop reads CASRVTGTADGYTF. CDR3 coding DNA: TGTGCCAGCAGGGTGACAGGGACGGCTGATGGCTACACCTTC.

The rearrangement links TRBV5-6 to TRBJ2-1, with TRBD1 identical over 9 bases. Germline V CDR1 and CDR2: SGHDT, YYEEEE. The ends lost 1 base at V and 4 bases at J; junction bases unmatched: 6. The CDR3 consists of 16 residues. This CDR3 reads CASSLQQGAAYNEQFF. CDR3 in DNA: TGTGCCAGCAGCTTGCAACAGGGGGCCGCATACAATGAGCAGTTCTTC. Using reference TRBV5-6 and TRBJ2-1 for the parts outside the CDR3, the full variable domain is DAGVTQSPTHLIKTRGQQVTLRCSPKSGHDTVSWYQQALGQGPQFIFQYYEEEERQRGNFPDRFSGHQFPNYSSELNVNALLLGDSALYLCASSLQQGAAYNEQFFGPGTRLTVL.

A single count supports this clone. The rearrangement links TRBV6-5 to TRBJ1-2, with a tentative D call TRBD1 (5 bases). CDR3 length equals 15 residues. Germline-derived CDR1 and CDR2 are MNHEY and SVGAGI. V shed 5 bases and J shed 3 bases, with 16 bases lying between them. The CDR3 is CASSKNSGTYYGYTF. The CDR3 DNA reads as TGTGCCAGCAGTAAAAACAGCGGGACTTACTATGGCTACACCTTC.

The rearrangement uses TRBV12-5 and TRBJ2-5; D might be TRBD1 (7 bases). This CDR3 has 16 residues. The germline CDR1 and CDR2 sequences are LGHNT and FRNRAP. Trimming took off 1 base at V and 6 bases at J, with 18 bases between the two ends. Here the CDR3 DNA reads TGTGCTAGTGGTTTGGGGTCATCAGGGGGAGGAAAGACCCAGTACTTC. It yields the protein CASGLGSSGGGKTQYF.

The J gene is TRBJ2-7, the V gene TRBV5-1; D remains unclear. Looked up from germline, CDR1 is SGHRS and CDR2 is YFSETQ. Trimming left V 5 bases short and J 3 bases short, with 9 bases between. The CDR3 length is 12 residues. The CDR3 region has the DNA TGCGCCAGCAGAGCAGAAGGCTACGAGCAGTACTTC. This codes for CASRAEGYEQYF. The variable domain in full, with the rest retrieved from reference TRBV5-1 and TRBJ2-7, is KAGVTQTPRYLIKTRGQQVTLSCSPISGHRSVSWYQQTPGQGLQFLFEYFSETQRNKGNFPGRFSGRQFSNSRSEMNVSTLELGDSALYLCASRAEGYEQYFGPGTRLTVT.

The rearrangement uses TRBV11-2 and TRBJ2-3; perhaps TRBD2 as D (6 bases). CDR1 is SGHAT, CDR2 FQNNGV, per germline. Between the trimmed V and J ends, which lost 4 bases and 2 bases, there was a span of 10 bases. The CDR3 is 14 amino acids. CDR3 nucleotide sequence: TGTGCCAGCAGCTATCGGGAGCCCACAGATACGCAGTATTTT. It codes for CASSYREPTDTQYF.

The CDR3 region has the DNA TGTGCCAGTAGTCCCAGGGACAGGGGAACCGGGGAGCTGTTTTTT. Residues: CASSPRDRGTGELFF. The chain is built from TRBV19 and TRBJ2-2, with TRBD1 matching over 10 bases. The CDR3 runs to 15 residues. Germline V CDR1 and CDR2: LNHDA, SQIVND (reference sequence). V was clipped by 5 bases and J by 5 bases; unmatched bases: 5.

The chain uses TRBV7-8 and TRBJ2-5; possible D gene TRBD2, 5 bases. This CDR3 has 15 amino acids. Per germline, CDR1 SGHVS and CDR2 FQNEAQ. V lost 3 bases to trimming and J lost 4 bases, with 15 bases between them. The CDR3 sequence: CASSFQRNIGETQYF. CDR3 nucleotides: TGTGCCAGCAGCTTCCAGCGGAACATTGGAGAGACCCAGTACTTC.

V and J are TRBV28 and TRBJ2-7, with 9 bases identical to TRBD1. The J segment lost 2 bases and the V segment lost 3 bases, leaving 8 bases of the junction unmatched. Looked up from germline, CDR1 is MDHEN and CDR2 is SYDVKM. The CDR3 consists of 16 residues. This CDR3 reads CASSFEPDRGTYEQYF. For the CDR3, the DNA is TGTGCCAGCAGTTTCGAACCGGACAGGGGTACCTACGAGCAGTACTTC.

This clone was recorded only once. The gene calls are TRBV10-3 and TRBJ2-7; perhaps TRBD1 as D (6 bases). Germline CDR1 is ENHRY and CDR2 is SYGVKD. Deletions cut 7 bases from V and 13 bases from J, with 23 bases between. The CDR3 has 13 amino acids. CDR3 residues: CAITSQPGAADYF. The CDR3 nucleotides read TGTGCCATCACCTCACAACCAGGGGCGGCGGATTACTTC.

The chain couples TRBV29-1 to TRBJ1-4; D gene ambiguous. The V gene's germline CDR1 is SQVTM and CDR2 ANQGSEA. CDR3 length: 12 residues. Between the trimmed V and J ends, which lost 1 base and 4 bases, there was a span of 4 bases. The chain's CDR3 is CSVEGVNEKLFF. CDR3 DNA: TGCAGCGTTGAAGGGGTTAATGAAAAACTGTTTTTT.

The chain is built from TRBV11-2 and TRBJ1-4; weak D call: TRBD1 (5 bases). This CDR3 is 16 amino acids long. CDR1 and CDR2 (germline): SGHAT, FQNNGV. V shed 5 bases and J shed 6 bases, with 19 bases lying between them. CDR3 in amino acids: CASSNNAGRTYEKLFF. The DNA of the CDR3 is TGTGCCAGCAGCAACAACGCGGGACGTACTTATGAAAAACTGTTTTTT.

V is TRBV7-2 and J is TRBJ1-5; a possible D gene is TRBD1 (5 bases). CDR1 is SGHTA, CDR2 FQGNSA, per germline. The CDR3 has 14 amino acids. V shed 2 bases and J shed 6 bases, with 11 bases lying between them. The CDR3 is CASSLTREGQPQHF. For the CDR3, the DNA is TGTGCCAGCAGCTTAACCAGGGAGGGTCAGCCCCAGCATTTT.

The chain recombines TRBV10-1 with TRBJ2-1; D remains ambiguous. Germline V gene sequence: CDR1 WNHNN, CDR2 SYGVQD (reference sequence). V dropped 6 bases and J dropped 5 bases, with 14 bases sitting between them. The CDR3 contains 14 residues. The CDR3 coding sequence is TGCGCCAGCAGGGGAATTACCATGGACAATGAGCAGTTCTTC. This codes for CASRGITMDNEQFF.

The J gene is TRBJ1-2, the V gene TRBV5-1; D unclear. V lost 1 base, J lost 3 bases, and 7 bases lay in between. Germline V gene sequence: CDR1 SGHRS, CDR2 YFSETQ. This CDR3 has 13 residues. As DNA, the CDR3 is TGCGCCAGCAGCTTGTACGTGGACTATGGCTACACCTTC. This gives the protein CASSLYVDYGYTF.

CDR3 in DNA: TGTGCCAGCAGCTTACATGGGGGGTATACTGGAAACACCATATATTTT. Its protein product is CASSLHGGYTGNTIYF. The chain is built from TRBV7-2 and TRBJ1-3, with D possibly being TRBD1 (5 bases). The CDR3 runs 16 residues. CDR1 is SGHTA and CDR2 is FQGNSA in the germline V gene. Trimming cost V 2 bases and J 2 bases, with 13 bases left between them.

V usage is TRBV25-1 and J usage is TRBJ1-4, with D uncertain. Trimming cost V 6 bases and J 5 bases, with 13 bases left between them. This CDR3 spans 14 amino acids. The V gene's germline CDR1 is MGHDK and CDR2 SYGVNS. CDR3 residues: CASSIKARNEKLFF. CDR3 nucleotides: TGTGCCAGCAGCATAAAAGCGAGGAATGAAAAACTGTTTTTT.

The V and J genes are TRBV9 and TRBJ2-1, with TRBD1 matching 7 bases. This CDR3 comprises 15 residues. The V and J ends lost 4 bases and 9 bases, in that order; junction bases with no gene match: 13. Germline V gene lookup returns CDR1 SGDLS and CDR2 YYNGEE. This chain's CDR3 is CASSPDSGTVGEQFF. For the CDR3, the DNA is TGTGCCAGCAGCCCCGACTCCGGGACAGTCGGTGAGCAGTTCTTC.